Listed here are 18 T cell receptor beta chains from one sample, sequenced in a study of blood T cell repertoires in COVID-19. Some clones are missing from TCRdb's copy, which holds only in-frame ones; the method was immunoSEQ multiplex PCR. The sample yields tens of thousands of clones, about 90% seen once. The sequenced material came from peripheral blood. These receptor sequences come from a woman of 80 years or more with active or convalescent COVID-19.

This clone occurred once. The V gene is TRBV7-2, the J gene TRBJ2-2; TRBD2 matches at 8 bases. This CDR3 is 14 amino acids long. V lost 3 bases to trimming and J lost 5 bases; unmatched junction nucleotides: 2. Germline V gene sequence: CDR1 SGHTA, CDR2 FQGNSA. CDR3 DNA sequence: TGTGCCAGCAGCTTGGGGACTAGAACCGGGGAGCTGTTTTTT. Translation gives CASSLGTRTGELFF.

The V call is TRBV7-2, the J call TRBJ1-1; 10 nucleotides match TRBD1. This CDR3 contains 15 residues. CDR1 is SGHTA and CDR2 is FQGNSA in the germline V gene. J gave up 6 bases and V 1 base, and 5 bases lay outside the gene matches. This chain's CDR3 is CASSLVGTGVSEAFF. In nucleotides, the CDR3 is TGTGCCAGCAGCTTAGTAGGGACAGGGGTTTCTGAAGCTTTCTTT.

The sample holds a few counts of this clone. This chain joins TRBV7-2 and TRBJ1-2; 7 nucleotides match TRBD1. The trim removed 5 bases at V and 4 bases at J, leaving 10 bases unmatched. The CDR3 contains 15 residues. The V gene's germline CDR1 is SGHTA and CDR2 FQGNSA. The CDR3 region is CASSQIGGLIYGYTF. The CDR3 coding sequence is TGTGCCAGCAGCCAAATAGGGGGCCTAATCTATGGCTACACCTTC.

This chain joins TRBV28 and TRBJ2-1; 12 positions match TRBD2. CDR3 size: 17 residues. V was pared by 6 bases and J by 1 base, with 7 bases of the junction left unmatched. CDR1 is MDHEN, CDR2 SYDVKM, per germline. The CDR3 DNA reads TGTGCCAGCAGGCCGACTAGCGGGAGTCGGTCCTACAATGAGCAGTTCTTC. This codes for CASRPTSGSRSYNEQFF.

V is TRBV10-3 and J is TRBJ2-7; maybe TRBD1 (6 bases). The CDR3 runs to 13 residues. V lost 6 bases and J 2 bases, leaving 11 bases between the germline ends. Germline CDR1 reads ENHRY; CDR2 reads SYGVKD. CDR3: CAIRRTETYEQYF. The DNA for the CDR3 is TGTGCCATCAGGAGGACAGAAACCTACGAGCAGTACTTC.

This chain uses TRBV3-1 (or the pseudogene TRBV3-2) with TRBJ2-3; 9 bases are a match to TRBD2. Germline CDR1 is LGHDT and CDR2 is YNNKEL (reference sequence). There are 16 residues in the CDR3. V shed 5 bases, J shed 3 bases, and the junction held 9 bases outside the gene matches. The CDR3 region has the DNA TGTGCCAGCAGCGAAACCGGGACTAGCAGGACAGATACGCAGTATTTT. Its protein is CASSETGTSRTDTQYF.

The rearrangement joins TRBV11-3 to TRBJ1-1; the match to TRBD1 covers 9 bases. V shed 1 base and J 3 bases; nucleotides not matched to a gene: 12. Germline V gene data show CDR1 as SGHNT and CDR2 as YENEEA. There are 18 residues in the CDR3. The CDR3 DNA sequence: TGTGCCAGCAGCTTAGTAGGCGGACAGGGGTTGTGGGACACTGAAGCTTTCTTT. Its translation: CASSLVGGQGLWDTEAFF.

The chain recombines TRBV27 with TRBJ1-6; D unresolved. The germline gives CDR1 MNHEY, CDR2 SMNVEV (reference sequence). The CDR3 spans 14 residues. V was cut by 2 bases and J by 10 bases, with 12 bases left in between. The CDR3 DNA reads as TGTGCCAGCAGTTTAAAGGTGGAGTACTCACCCCTCCACTTT. Protein: CASSLKVEYSPLHF.

V and J are TRBV4-3 and TRBJ1-1; 9 nucleotides agree with TRBD1. V gave up 0 bases and J gave up 8 bases; unmatched junction bases: 10. The germline gives CDR1 LGHNA, CDR2 YSLEER. The CDR3 has 16 amino acids. The CDR3 spells CASSQELGQGGSEAFF. The CDR3 bases are TGCGCCAGCAGCCAAGAGTTGGGACAGGGAGGCTCGGAAGCTTTCTTT.

This chain joins TRBV30 and TRBJ2-7; D perhaps matches TRBD2 (6 bases). Trimming removed 8 bases from V and 0 bases from J, with 17 bases in between. This CDR3 spans 14 amino acids. CDR1 is GTSNPN and CDR2 is SVGIG in the germline V gene (reference sequence). CDR3 region: CALEREEYSYEQYF. As DNA, the CDR3 is TGTGCCCTGGAAAGGGAGGAATACTCCTACGAGCAGTACTTC. Combining the CDR3 with reference TRBV30 and TRBJ2-7 gives the whole variable domain SQTIHQWPATLVQPVGSPLSLECTVEGTSNPNLYWYRQAAGRGLQLLFYSVGIGQISSEVPQNLSASRPQDRQFILSSKKLLLSDSGFYLCALEREEYSYEQYFGPGTRLTVT.

The rearrangement joins TRBV5-5 to TRBJ2-3; D remains unclear. The CDR3 extends over 14 amino acids. The V end was cut by 5 bases, the J end by 4 bases, with 14 bases between. In germline, CDR1 is SGHKS, CDR2 YYEKEE (reference sequence). CDR3 coding DNA: TGTGCCAGCAGGGATGGGCGAGTTTCAGATACGCAGTATTTT. Translating gives CASRDGRVSDTQYF.

The J gene is TRBJ2-1, the V gene TRBV5-1; 11 positions agree with TRBD1. The junction had 13 bases not matched to a gene; V was cut back by 7 bases and J by 10 bases. This CDR3 is 15 amino acids long. Germline V gene sequence: CDR1 SGHRS, CDR2 YFSETQ. DNA of the CDR3: TGCGCCAGCGTAGAGGACAGGGGGCGGAGTGAGGAGCAGTTCTTC. Its translation: CASVEDRGRSEEQFF.

This clone was observed a single time. V usage is TRBV7-8 and J usage is TRBJ2-7, with 7 bases matching TRBD1. In germline, CDR1 is SGHVS, CDR2 FQNEAQ. This CDR3 spans 15 amino acids. The J segment lost 6 bases and the V segment lost 1 base, leaving 9 bases of the junction unmatched. CDR3 bases: TGTGCCAGCAGCTTAGAGGGGGCAGGGGTTGGCGAGCAGTACTTC. It translates to CASSLEGAGVGEQYF.

The chain uses TRBV7-6 and TRBJ1-5, with a tentative D call TRBD1 (5 bases). This CDR3 contains 15 residues. Per germline, CDR1 SGHVS and CDR2 FNYEAQ. V lost 3 bases and J 1 base, leaving 10 bases between the germline ends. The CDR3 here is CASSLSGKSNQPQHF. CDR3 nucleotide sequence: TGTGCCAGCAGCTTGTCAGGGAAAAGCAATCAGCCCCAGCATTTT.

This chain joins TRBV15 and TRBJ1-6, with D possibly TRBD1 on 5 matching bases. Trimming removed 1 base from V and 9 bases from J, with 10 bases in between. Germline CDR1 is LNHNV and CDR2 is YYDKDF (reference sequence). The CDR3 totals 14 residues. CDR3 nucleotide sequence: TGTGCCACCAGCAGAGGACAGATATCTTCACCCCTCCACTTT. It is translated as CATSRGQISSPLHF.

The gene calls are TRBV5-4 and TRBJ2-2; D might be TRBD2 (6 bases). Trimming left V 2 bases short and J 4 bases short, with 12 bases between. In germline, CDR1 is SGHNT, CDR2 YYREEE (reference sequence). CDR3 length: 15 residues. The CDR3 loop reads CASSFDKGLTGELFF. In DNA, the CDR3 is TGTGCCAGCAGCTTTGATAAGGGACTCACCGGGGAGCTGTTTTTT.

The chain links TRBV27 to TRBJ1-1, with D maybe TRBD1 (5 bases). Trimming took 3 bases from V and 3 from J, leaving 8 bases between them. The length of the CDR3 is 13 residues. Germline V gene data show CDR1 as MNHEY and CDR2 as SMNVEV (reference sequence). The CDR3 bases are TGTGCCAGCAGTTTTCAGGGCCACACTGAAGCTTTCTTT. This gives the protein CASSFQGHTEAFF.

V usage is TRBV2 and J usage is TRBJ2-5; D remains ambiguous. The germline gives CDR1 SNHLY, CDR2 FYNNEI. V was cut by 4 bases and J by 2 bases, with 5 bases left in between. The CDR3 is made up of 12 amino acids. CDR3 bases: TGTGCCAGCAGTGTGGCACAAGAGACCCAGTACTTC. This codes for CASSVAQETQYF. Together with reference TRBV2 and TRBJ2-5, the CDR3 gives the full variable domain: EPEVTQTPSHQVTQMGQEVILRCVPISNHLYFYWYRQILGQKVEFLVSFYNNEISEKSEIFDDQFSVERPDGSNFTLKIRSTKLEDSAMYFCASSVAQETQYFGPGTRLLVL.